This T cell receptor (beta chain) appears in the sequencing data of a study of blood T cell repertoires in COVID-19. V lost 5 bases to trimming and J lost 3 bases; unmatched junction nucleotides: 1. The germline gives CDR1 MNHEY, CDR2 SVGEGT. CDR3 length: 14 amino acids. Here immunoSEQ multiplex PCR was the method, and the copy in TCRdb shows in-frame clones only, minus some. The data show around 65,000 clones, approximately 84% seen once. The sequenced sample was peripheral blood. The TCR sequence derives from a human donor in a cohort sampled during active COVID-19. This rearrangement joins TRBV6-2 or TRBV6-3 to TRBJ2-1; 10 bases map to TRBD2. The CDR3 reads CASSRTSGYNEQFF. CDR3 coding DNA: TGTGCCAGCAGTCGGACTAGCGGCTACAATGAGCAGTTCTTC.